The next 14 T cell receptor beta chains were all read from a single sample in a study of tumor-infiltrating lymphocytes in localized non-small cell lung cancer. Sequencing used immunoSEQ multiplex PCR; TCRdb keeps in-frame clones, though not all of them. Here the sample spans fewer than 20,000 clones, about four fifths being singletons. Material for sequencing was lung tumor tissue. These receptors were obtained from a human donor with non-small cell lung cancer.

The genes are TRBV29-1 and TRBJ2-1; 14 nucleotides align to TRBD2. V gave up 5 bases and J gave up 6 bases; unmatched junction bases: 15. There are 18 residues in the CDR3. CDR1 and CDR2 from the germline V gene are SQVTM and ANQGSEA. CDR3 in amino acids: CSVTGGAPTSGRANEQFF. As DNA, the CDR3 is TGCAGCGTTACCGGAGGGGCCCCGACTAGCGGGAGGGCCAATGAGCAGTTCTTC.

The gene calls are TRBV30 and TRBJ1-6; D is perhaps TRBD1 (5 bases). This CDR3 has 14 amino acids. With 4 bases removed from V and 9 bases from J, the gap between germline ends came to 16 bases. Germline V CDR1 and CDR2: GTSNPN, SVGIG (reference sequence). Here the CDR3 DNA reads TGTGCCTGGAACGGGGGAATGACCGGTTCACCCCTCCACTTT. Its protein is CAWNGGMTGSPLHF.

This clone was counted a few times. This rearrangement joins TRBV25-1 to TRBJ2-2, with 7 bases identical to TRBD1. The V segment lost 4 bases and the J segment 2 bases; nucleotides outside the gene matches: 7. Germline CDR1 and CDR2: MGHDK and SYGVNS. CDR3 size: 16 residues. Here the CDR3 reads CASSGSGGHNTGELFF. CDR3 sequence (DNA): TGTGCCAGCAGTGGCTCAGGGGGACACAACACCGGGGAGCTGTTTTTT.

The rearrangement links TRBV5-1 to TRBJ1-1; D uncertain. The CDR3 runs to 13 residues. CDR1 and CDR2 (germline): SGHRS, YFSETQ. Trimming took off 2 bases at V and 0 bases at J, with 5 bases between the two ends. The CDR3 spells CASSLQMNTEAFF. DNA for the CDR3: TGCGCCAGCAGCTTACAGATGAACACTGAAGCTTTCTTT.

The chain's CDR3 is CASFQLRGPYEQYF. The CDR3 region has the DNA TGTGCCAGCTTCCAATTGCGCGGGCCCTACGAGCAGTACTTC. The chain employs TRBV7-9 and TRBJ2-7; D might be TRBD2 (5 bases). The CDR3 spans 14 residues. Trimming left V 8 bases short and J 2 bases short, with 16 bases between. Per germline, CDR1 SEHNR and CDR2 FQNEAQ (reference sequence). The variable domain in full, with the rest retrieved from reference TRBV7-9 and TRBJ2-7, is DTGVSQNPRHKITKRGQNVTFRCDPISEHNRLYWYRQTLGQGPEFLTYFQNEAQLEKSRLLSDRFSAERPKGSFSTLEIQRTEQGDSAMYLCASFQLRGPYEQYFGPGTRLTVT.

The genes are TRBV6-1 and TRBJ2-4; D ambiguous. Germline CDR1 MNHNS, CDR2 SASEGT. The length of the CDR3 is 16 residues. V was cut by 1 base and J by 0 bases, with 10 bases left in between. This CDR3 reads CASSEGVGKAKNIQYF. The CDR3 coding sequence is TGTGCCAGCAGTGAAGGGGTAGGGAAAGCCAAAAACATTCAGTACTTC.

The CDR3: CASSESGQGSGTQYF. CDR3 coding DNA: TGTGCCAGCAGTGAATCGGGACAAGGATCAGGGACCCAGTACTTC. This chain uses TRBV2 with TRBJ2-5, with D possibly TRBD1 on 6 matching bases. The CDR3 length is 15 residues. The V gene's germline CDR1 is SNHLY and CDR2 FYNNEI. The V end was cut by 2 bases, the J end by 7 bases, with 17 bases between.

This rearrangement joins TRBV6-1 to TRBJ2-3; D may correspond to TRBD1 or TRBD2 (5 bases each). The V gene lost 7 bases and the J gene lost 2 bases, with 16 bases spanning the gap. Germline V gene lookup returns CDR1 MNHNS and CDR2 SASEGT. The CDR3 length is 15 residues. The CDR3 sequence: CASTEGPGPTDTQYF. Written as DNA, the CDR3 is TGTGCCAGCACCGAAGGTCCGGGGCCCACAGATACGCAGTATTTT.

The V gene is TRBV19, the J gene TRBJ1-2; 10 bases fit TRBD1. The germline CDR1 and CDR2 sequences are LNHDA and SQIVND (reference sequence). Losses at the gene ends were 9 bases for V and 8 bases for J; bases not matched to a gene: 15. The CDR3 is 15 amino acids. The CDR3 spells CASLSPGQGIRGYTF. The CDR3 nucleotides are TGTGCCAGCCTCTCTCCGGGACAGGGGATTAGGGGCTACACCTTC.

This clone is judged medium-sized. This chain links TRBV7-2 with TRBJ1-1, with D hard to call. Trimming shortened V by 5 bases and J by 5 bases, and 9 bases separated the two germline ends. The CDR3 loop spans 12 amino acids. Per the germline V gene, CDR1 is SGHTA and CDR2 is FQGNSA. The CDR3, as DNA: TGTGCCAGCAGCCATCGGATGACTGAAGCTTTCTTT. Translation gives CASSHRMTEAFF.

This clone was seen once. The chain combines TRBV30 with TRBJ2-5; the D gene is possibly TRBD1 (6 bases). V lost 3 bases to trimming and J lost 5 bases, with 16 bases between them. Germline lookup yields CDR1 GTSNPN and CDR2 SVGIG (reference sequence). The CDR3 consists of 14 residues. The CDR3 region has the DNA TGTGCCTGGAGCACTGGGGGCTTCGGGGAGACCCAGTACTTC. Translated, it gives CAWSTGGFGETQYF.

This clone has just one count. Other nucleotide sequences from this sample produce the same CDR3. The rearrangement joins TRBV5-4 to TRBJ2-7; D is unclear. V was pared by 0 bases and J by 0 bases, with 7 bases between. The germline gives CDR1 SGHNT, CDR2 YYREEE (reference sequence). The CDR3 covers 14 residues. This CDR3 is CASSLDGYSYEQYF. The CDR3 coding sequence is TGTGCCAGCAGCTTGGACGGGTACTCCTACGAGCAGTACTTC.

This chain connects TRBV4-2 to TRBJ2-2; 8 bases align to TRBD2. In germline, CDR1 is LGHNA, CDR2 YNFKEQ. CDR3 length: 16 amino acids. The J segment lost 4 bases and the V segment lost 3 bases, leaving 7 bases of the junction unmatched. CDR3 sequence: CASSQASGRITGELFF. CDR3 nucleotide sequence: TGTGCCAGCAGCCAGGCTAGCGGGCGGATCACCGGGGAGCTGTTTTTT.

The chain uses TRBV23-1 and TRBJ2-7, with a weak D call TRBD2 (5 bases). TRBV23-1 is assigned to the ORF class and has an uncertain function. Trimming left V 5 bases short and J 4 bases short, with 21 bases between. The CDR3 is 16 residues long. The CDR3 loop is CASSVIGPSRRYEQYF. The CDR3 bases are TGCGCCAGCAGTGTAATCGGCCCCAGTAGGAGGTACGAGCAGTACTTC.